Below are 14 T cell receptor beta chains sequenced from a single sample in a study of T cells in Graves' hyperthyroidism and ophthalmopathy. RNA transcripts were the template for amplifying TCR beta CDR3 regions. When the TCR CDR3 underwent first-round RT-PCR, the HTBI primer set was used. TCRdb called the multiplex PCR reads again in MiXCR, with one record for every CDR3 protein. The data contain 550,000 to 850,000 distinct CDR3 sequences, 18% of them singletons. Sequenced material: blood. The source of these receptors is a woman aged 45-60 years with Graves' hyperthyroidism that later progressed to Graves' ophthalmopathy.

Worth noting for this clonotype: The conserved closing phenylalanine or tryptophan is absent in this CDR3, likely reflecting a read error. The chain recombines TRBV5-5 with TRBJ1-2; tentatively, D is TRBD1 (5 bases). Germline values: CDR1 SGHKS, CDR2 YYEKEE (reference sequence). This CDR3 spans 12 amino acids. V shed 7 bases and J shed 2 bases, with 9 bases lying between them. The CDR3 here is CASGGTNYGYTL. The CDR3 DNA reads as TGTGCCAGCGGGGGAACAAACTATGGCTACACCCTC.

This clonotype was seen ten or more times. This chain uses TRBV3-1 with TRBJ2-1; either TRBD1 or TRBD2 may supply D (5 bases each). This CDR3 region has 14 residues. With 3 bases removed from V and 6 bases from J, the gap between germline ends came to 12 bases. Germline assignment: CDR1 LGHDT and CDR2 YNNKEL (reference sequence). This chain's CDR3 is CASSQRDGSNEQFF. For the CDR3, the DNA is TGTGCCAGCAGCCAGAGGGACGGTTCCAATGAGCAGTTCTTC.

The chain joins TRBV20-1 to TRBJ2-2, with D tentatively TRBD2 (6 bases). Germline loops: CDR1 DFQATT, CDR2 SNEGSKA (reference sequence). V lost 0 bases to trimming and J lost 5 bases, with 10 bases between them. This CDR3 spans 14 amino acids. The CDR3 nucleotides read TGCAGTGCTAGAGATTTCGGGAGAACCGGGGAGCTGTTTTTT. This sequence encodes CSARDFGRTGELFF.

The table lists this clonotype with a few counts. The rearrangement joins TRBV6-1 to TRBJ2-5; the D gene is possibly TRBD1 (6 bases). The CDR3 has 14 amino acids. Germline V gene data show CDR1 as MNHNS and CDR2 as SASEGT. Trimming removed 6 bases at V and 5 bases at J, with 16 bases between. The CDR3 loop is CASSLQGIGETQYF. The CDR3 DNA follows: TGTGCCAGCAGCCTACAGGGTATAGGGGAGACCCAGTACTTC.

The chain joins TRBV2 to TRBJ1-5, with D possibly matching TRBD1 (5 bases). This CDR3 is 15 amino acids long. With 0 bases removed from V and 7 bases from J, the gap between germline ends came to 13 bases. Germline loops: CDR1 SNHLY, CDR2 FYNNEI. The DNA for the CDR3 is TGTGCCAGCAGTGAAGCGATGGGGGTGGGGCAGCCCCAGCATTTT. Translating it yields CASSEAMGVGQPQHF.

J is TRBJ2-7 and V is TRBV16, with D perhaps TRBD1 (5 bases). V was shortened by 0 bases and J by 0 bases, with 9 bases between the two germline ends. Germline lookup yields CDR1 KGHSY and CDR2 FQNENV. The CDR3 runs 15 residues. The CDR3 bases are TGTGCCAGCAGCCAATCTCTTCAGGGCTCCTACGAGCAGTACTTC. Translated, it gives CASSQSLQGSYEQYF.

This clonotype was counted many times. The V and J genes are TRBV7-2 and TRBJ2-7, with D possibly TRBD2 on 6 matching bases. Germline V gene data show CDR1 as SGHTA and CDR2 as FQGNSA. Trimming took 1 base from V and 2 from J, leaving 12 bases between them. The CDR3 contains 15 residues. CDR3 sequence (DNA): TGTGCCAGCAGCTTAGTAAACGGGGGTGCCTACGAGCAGTACTTC. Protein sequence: CASSLVNGGAYEQYF.

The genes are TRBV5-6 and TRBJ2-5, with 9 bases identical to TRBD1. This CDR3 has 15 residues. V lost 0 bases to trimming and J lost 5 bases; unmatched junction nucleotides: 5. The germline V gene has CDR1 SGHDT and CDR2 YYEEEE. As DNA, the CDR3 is TGTGCCAGCAGCTTGGAACAGGGGGCCGCGGAGACCCAGTACTTC. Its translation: CASSLEQGAAETQYF.

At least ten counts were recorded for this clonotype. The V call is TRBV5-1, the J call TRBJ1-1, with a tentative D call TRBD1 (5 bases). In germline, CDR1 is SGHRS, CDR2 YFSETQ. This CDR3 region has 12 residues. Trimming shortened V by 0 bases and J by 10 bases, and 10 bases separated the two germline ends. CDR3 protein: CASSLEGAGAFF. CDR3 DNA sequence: TGCGCCAGCAGCTTGGAAGGGGCAGGAGCTTTCTTT. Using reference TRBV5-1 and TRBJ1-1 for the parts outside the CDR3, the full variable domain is KAGVTQTPRYLIKTRGQQVTLSCSPISGHRSVSWYQQTPGQGLQFLFEYFSETQRNKGNFPGRFSGRQFSNSRSEMNVSTLELGDSALYLCASSLEGAGAFFGQGTRLTVV.

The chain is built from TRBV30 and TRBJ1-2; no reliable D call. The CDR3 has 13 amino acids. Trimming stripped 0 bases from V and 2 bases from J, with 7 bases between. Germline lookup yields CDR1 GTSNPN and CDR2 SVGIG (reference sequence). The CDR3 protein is CAWSVSLNYGYTF. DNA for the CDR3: TGTGCCTGGAGTGTATCTTTGAACTATGGCTACACCTTC. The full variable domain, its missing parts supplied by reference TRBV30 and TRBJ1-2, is SQTIHQWPATLVQPVGSPLSLECTVEGTSNPNLYWYRQAAGRGLQLLFYSVGIGQISSEVPQNLSASRPQDRQFILSSKKLLLSDSGFYLCAWSVSLNYGYTFGSGTRLTVV.

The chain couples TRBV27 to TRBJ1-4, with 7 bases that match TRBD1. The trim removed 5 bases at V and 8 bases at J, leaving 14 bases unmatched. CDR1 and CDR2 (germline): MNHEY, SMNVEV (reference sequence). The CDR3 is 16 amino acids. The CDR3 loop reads CASSPGEGAPREKLFF. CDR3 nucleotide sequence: TGTGCCAGCAGTCCAGGGGAGGGGGCGCCTCGGGAAAAACTGTTTTTT.

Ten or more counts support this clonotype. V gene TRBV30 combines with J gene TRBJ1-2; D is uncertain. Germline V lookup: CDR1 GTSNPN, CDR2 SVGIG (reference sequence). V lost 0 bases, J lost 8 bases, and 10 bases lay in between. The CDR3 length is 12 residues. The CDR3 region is CAWSVQPSGYTF. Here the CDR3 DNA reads TGTGCCTGGAGTGTCCAACCCTCGGGCTACACCTTC. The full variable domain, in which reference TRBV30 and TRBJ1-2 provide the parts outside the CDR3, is SQTIHQWPATLVQPVGSPLSLECTVEGTSNPNLYWYRQAAGRGLQLLFYSVGIGQISSEVPQNLSASRPQDRQFILSSKKLLLSDSGFYLCAWSVQPSGYTFGSGTRLTVV.

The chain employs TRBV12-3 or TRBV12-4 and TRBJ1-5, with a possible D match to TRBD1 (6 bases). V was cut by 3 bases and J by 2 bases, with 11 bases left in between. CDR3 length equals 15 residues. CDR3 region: CASSFLGAGNQPQHF. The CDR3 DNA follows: TGTGCCAGCAGTTTCTTGGGGGCGGGCAATCAGCCCCAGCATTTT.

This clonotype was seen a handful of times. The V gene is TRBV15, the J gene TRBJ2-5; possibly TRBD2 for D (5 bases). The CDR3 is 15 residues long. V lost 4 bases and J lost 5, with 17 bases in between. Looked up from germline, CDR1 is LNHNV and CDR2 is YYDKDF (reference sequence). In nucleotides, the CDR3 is TGTGCCACCAGCATACGGTTCCGGGGTGAGGAGACCCAGTACTTC. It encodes CATSIRFRGEETQYF.